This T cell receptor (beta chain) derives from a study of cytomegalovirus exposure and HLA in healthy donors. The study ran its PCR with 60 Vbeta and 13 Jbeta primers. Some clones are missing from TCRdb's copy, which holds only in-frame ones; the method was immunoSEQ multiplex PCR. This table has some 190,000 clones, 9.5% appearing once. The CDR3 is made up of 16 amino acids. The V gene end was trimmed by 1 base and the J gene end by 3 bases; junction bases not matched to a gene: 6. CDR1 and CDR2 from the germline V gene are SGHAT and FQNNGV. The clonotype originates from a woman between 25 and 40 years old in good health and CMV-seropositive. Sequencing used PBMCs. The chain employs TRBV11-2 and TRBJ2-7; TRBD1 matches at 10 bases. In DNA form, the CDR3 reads TGTGCCAGCAGCTTAGCCCGGACAGGGGGGGGCTACGAGCAGTACTTC. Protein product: CASSLARTGGGYEQYF.